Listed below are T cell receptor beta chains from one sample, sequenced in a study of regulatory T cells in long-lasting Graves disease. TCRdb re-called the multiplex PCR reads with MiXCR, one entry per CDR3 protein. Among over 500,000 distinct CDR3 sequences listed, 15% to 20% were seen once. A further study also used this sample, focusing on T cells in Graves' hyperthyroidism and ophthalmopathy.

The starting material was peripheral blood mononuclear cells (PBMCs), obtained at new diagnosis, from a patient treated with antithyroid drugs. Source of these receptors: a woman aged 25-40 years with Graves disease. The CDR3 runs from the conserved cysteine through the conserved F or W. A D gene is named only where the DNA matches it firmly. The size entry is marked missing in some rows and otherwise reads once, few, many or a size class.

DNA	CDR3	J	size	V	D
TGTGCCAGCAGTGGGCTAGCCCCCTACAATGAGCAGTTCTTC	CASSGLAPYNEQFF	TRBJ2-1	many	TRBV7-2	NA
TGTGCCAGCTCACCAAATACAGGTCCTTCTGGAAACACCATATATTTT	CASSPNTGPSGNTIYF	TRBJ1-3	NA	TRBV18	NA
TGTGCCAGTAGTATAGCCCCAGGGGTCGGCTACACCTTC	CASSIAPGVGYTF	TRBJ1-2	NA	TRBV19	NA
TGTGCCAGCAGTTTGCGGAAGAGCAATCAGCCCCAGCATTTT	CASSLRKSNQPQHF	TRBJ1-5	many	TRBV27	NA
TGTGCCAGCTCGCCACCCCTAAAAGAGACCCAGTACTTC	CASSPPLKETQYF	TRBJ2-5	many	TRBV28	NA
TGTGCCAGTAAGAGCTCGGGGCACCACGTTGGCGGGAGCGAAGAGACCCAGTACTTC	CASKSSGHHVGGSEETQYF	TRBJ2-5	few	TRBV19	TRBD2
TGTGCCAGCAGCCCTCGTAGCGGGAGAACCGGGGAGCTGTTTTTT	CASSPRSGRTGELFF	TRBJ2-2	many	TRBV28	TRBD2
TGTGCCACCAGTGACCACCCGACGGGGGCCACAGATACGCAGTATTTT	CATSDHPTGATDTQYF	TRBJ2-3	NA	TRBV24-1	NA
TGCAGTGCTCGCTACAATGAGCAGTTCTTC	CSARYNEQFF	TRBJ2-1	many	TRBV20-1	NA
TGTGCCAGCATGGGGCCAACTAATGAAAAACTGTTTTTT	CASMGPTNEKLFF	TRBJ1-4	few	TRBV2	NA
TGTGCCAGCAGCCAAACGACGGGACGCGCGGATCCGGAGACCCAGTACTTC	CASSQTTGRADPETQYF	TRBJ2-5	NA	TRBV3-1	NA
TGTGCCACCAGCAGAGATCCCCCTCGGGACAGGGGGCTCGACGAGCAGTACTTC	CATSRDPPRDRGLDEQYF	TRBJ2-7	many	TRBV15	TRBD1
TGTGCCAGCAGTCTCCCTAGCTTCGAGCAGTACTTC	CASSLPSFEQYF	TRBJ2-7	many	TRBV28	NA
TGTGCCAGCAGTTATGATGGGATTTCGGCGGGATCTACTAGCTCTGGGGCCAACGTCCTGACTTTC	CASSYDGISAGSTSSGANVLTF	TRBJ2-6	NA	TRBV6-5	NA
TGTGCCAGCAGCTCACCGGGACAGGGTGGCCCTGGGGATGAGCAGTTCTTC	CASSSPGQGGPGDEQFF	TRBJ2-1	few	TRBV3-1	TRBD1
TGTGCCAGCAGTTCCCTAGATGCGGCCTCCGAGCAGTACTTC	CASSSLDAASEQYF	TRBJ2-7	NA	TRBV6-5	NA
TGTGCCAGCAGCTTAGGGGATCGAGGTTCACCCCTCCACTTT	CASSLGDRGSPLHF	TRBJ1-6	many	TRBV7-2	NA
TGCAGTGCTAGAGAATCTTATCTTACCTACGAGCAGTACTTC	CSARESYLTYEQYF	TRBJ2-7	NA	TRBV20-1	NA
TGTGCCAGCGTGGGGCTAGCGGGAACGACCGGGGAGCTGTTTTTT	CASVGLAGTTGELFF	TRBJ2-2	few	TRBV5-4	TRBD2
TGCGCCAGCAGCGGACAGGGGGCGGTCTACGAGCAGTACTTC	CASSGQGAVYEQYF	TRBJ2-7	NA	TRBV5-1	TRBD1
TGTGCCAGCAAAGACCCGGGACTAGGAAACACAGATACGCAGTATTTT	CASKDPGLGNTDTQYF	TRBJ2-3	NA	TRBV6-1	TRBD2
TGTGCCAGCAGTTACTCCCTGGGGACAGCAGAAGCTTTCTTT	CASSYSLGTAEAFF	TRBJ1-1	few	TRBV6-5	TRBD1
TGTGCCTGGAGTGGGGAAACTAGCGCCTTCGGAGATACGCAGTATTTT	CAWSGETSAFGDTQYF	TRBJ2-3	NA	TRBV30	TRBD2
TGTGCCAGCAGCCACAGCAATCAAGAGACCCAGTACTTC	CASSHSNQETQYF	TRBJ2-5	NA	TRBV12-3/TRBV12-4	NA
TGTGCCAGTAGTATGAGCAGGGTGGAGGGCGAGCAGTACTTC	CASSMSRVEGEQYF	TRBJ2-7	NA	TRBV19	NA
TGTGCCAGCAGTGAAAGGAGGTCCCTCGCGACATACAATGAGCAGTTCTTC	CASSERRSLATYNEQFF	TRBJ2-1	many	TRBV2	NA
TGTGCCAGCAGATTGCGGGGAGGTGCAGATACGCAGTATTTT	CASRLRGGADTQYF	TRBJ2-3	many	TRBV2	NA
TGTGCCAGCAGATCCACAGGGGAGGGCTACACCTTC	CASRSTGEGYTF	TRBJ1-2	many	TRBV27	TRBD1
TGCAGTGCTATTATGCTGGCGGGGGTGGTTTCACCCCTCCACTTT	CSAIMLAGVVSPLHF	TRBJ1-6	NA	TRBV20-1	NA
TGCGCCAGCCGACCCGGACAGGGCGAAACTAATGAAAAACTGTTTTTT	CASRPGQGETNEKLFF	TRBJ1-4	many	TRBV5-1	TRBD1
TGTGCCAGCAGTACCTCGCTCCGGGGGGCGGGCCGTTATGGCTACACCTTC	CASSTSLRGAGRYGYTF	TRBJ1-2	many	TRBV27	NA
TGTGCCAGCAGCTTAGCGTTGTGGGACGAGCAGTACTTC	CASSLALWDEQYF	TRBJ2-7	NA	TRBV7-6	NA
TGTGCCACCAGTGATCCCTACAATGAGCAGTTCTTC	CATSDPYNEQFF	TRBJ2-1	NA	TRBV24-1	NA
TGCGCCAGCAGCTTACGGGGACTGCCTGAGCAGTTCTTC	CASSLRGLPEQFF	TRBJ2-1	NA	TRBV5-1	NA
TGTGCCAGCATCCAAGGGGGTCAGCCCCAGCATTTT	CASIQGGQPQHF	TRBJ1-5	many	TRBV28	NA
TGTGCCAGCGGAAAGATCGACAGAGACATGAACACTGAAGCTTTCTTT	CASGKIDRDMNTEAFF	TRBJ1-1	NA	TRBV4-2	NA
TGTGCCATCAGGGGGGGATTCGGGCGTGAGCAGTTCTTC	CAIRGGFGREQFF	TRBJ2-1	few	TRBV10-3	NA
TGTGCCAGCAGGAGAACCGGACTAGCGGACCTCACCGGGGAGCTGTTTTTT	CASRRTGLADLTGELFF	TRBJ2-2	many	TRBV12-3/TRBV12-4	TRBD2
TGCAGTGCTAGAGCGGACAGCGCTAGCACAGATACGCAGTATTTT	CSARADSASTDTQYF	TRBJ2-3	many	TRBV20-1	NA
TGTGCCAGCAGCTTGACAGTTAGTATTCAGCCCCAGCATTTT	CASSLTVSIQPQHF	TRBJ1-5	NA	TRBV6-1	NA
TGTGCCAGCAGTGTAGGTACACAGGGCCTTAACACTGAAGCTTTCTTT	CASSVGTQGLNTEAFF	TRBJ1-1	many	TRBV6-1	NA
TGTGCCAGCAGTTCACCCCCCCCGGGCAATGAGCAGTTCTTC	CASSSPPPGNEQFF	TRBJ2-1	many	TRBV12-3/TRBV12-4	NA
TGTGCCACTGGGACAGGGTCTTTCGATGAGCAGTTCTTC	CATGTGSFDEQFF	TRBJ2-1	NA	TRBV19	TRBD1
TGTGCCAGCAGCCCCCGACAGGGTCTATCGGGGGAGACCCAGTACTTC	CASSPRQGLSGETQYF	TRBJ2-5	NA	TRBV5-6	TRBD1